This entry is about one T cell receptor beta chain. This record comes from a study of blood T cell repertoires in COVID-19. The V gene's germline CDR1 is LNHNV and CDR2 YYDKDF (reference sequence). CDR3 length: 16 amino acids. V lost 5 bases, J lost 2 bases, and 9 bases stayed unmatched. The protocol was immunoSEQ multiplex PCR, while the TCRdb copy is restricted to in-frame clones and leaves out a portion. In the table there are over 200,000 clones, around 81% of which are singletons. This TCR derives from a woman aged 50 to 60 with acute COVID-19. The chain combines TRBV15 with TRBJ2-3; 8 bases are shared with TRBD2. Sequencing was carried out using PBMCs or T cells enriched from blood (not recorded which). CDR3 loop: CATSYSTSGSTDTQYF. The CDR3, as DNA: TGTGCCACCAGCTACTCCACTAGCGGCTCCACAGATACGCAGTATTTT. Supplemented by reference TRBV15 and TRBJ2-3, the full variable domain reads DAMVIQNPRYQVTQFGKPVTLSCSQTLNHNVMYWYQQKSSQAPKLLFHYYDKDFNNEADTPDNFQSRRPNTSFCFLDIRSPGLGDTAMYLCATSYSTSGSTDTQYFGPGTRLTVL.